These 8 T cell receptor beta chains were all obtained from the same sample, sequenced in a study of shared clonotypes between healthy human individuals. Sequencing was performed with immunoSEQ multiplex PCR; in TCRdb, only in-frame clones are kept and a portion is missing. The data hold around 480,000 clones, with roughly 79% observed a single time. Sequenced input: PBMCs. The receptors here all came from a woman aged 40 to 55 in good health. Some clones in this sample may be carry-over from other donors' samples.

The chain combines TRBV10-1 with TRBJ2-1; D might be TRBD1 (5 bases). CDR3 length: 17 amino acids. Trimming took off 5 bases at V and 7 bases at J, with 24 bases between the two ends. The germline V gene has CDR1 WNHNN and CDR2 SYGVQD (reference sequence). CDR3 sequence: CASSRSQEGVLGNEQFF. CDR3 DNA sequence: TGCGCCAGCAGTCGATCACAGGAAGGGGTGTTGGGGAATGAGCAGTTCTTC.

For this clone: The same CDR3 arises from other DNA sequences in this sample as well. J is TRBJ1-2 and V is TRBV7-9; 9 bases line up with TRBD1. The CDR3 loop spans 15 amino acids. The V and J ends lost 1 base and 0 bases, in that order; junction bases with no gene match: 0. CDR1 is SEHNR and CDR2 is FQNEAQ in the germline V gene (reference sequence). The CDR3, as DNA: TGTGCCAGCAGCTTAGGACAGGGGGCTAACTATGGCTACACCTTC. This encodes CASSLGQGANYGYTF.

V is TRBV27 and J is TRBJ2-5, with 7 bases identical to TRBD1. The germline CDR1 and CDR2 sequences are MNHEY and SMNVEV (reference sequence). Trimming took 5 bases from V and 6 from J; bases not matched to a gene: 15. The CDR3 spans 16 residues. The CDR3 DNA is TGTGCCAGCAGTCTGGGGTCAATCAACAGGGGACAGACCCAGTACTTC. Protein product: CASSLGSINRGQTQYF.

The rearrangement uses TRBV14 and TRBJ2-1; D unclear. Trimming removed 2 bases from V and 8 bases from J, with 7 bases in between. Germline-derived CDR1 and CDR2 are SGHDN and FVKESK. CDR3 length: 12 residues. CDR3 in DNA: TGTGCCAGCAGCCAAAGGTATCATGAGCAGTTCTTC. Protein product: CASSQRYHEQFF.

J is TRBJ2-7 and V is TRBV20-1; no definite D call. CDR1 is DFQATT, CDR2 SNEGSKA, per germline (reference sequence). There are 11 residues in the CDR3. Trimming removed 2 bases at V and 6 bases at J, with 8 bases between. CDR3 sequence reads: CSARLVSEQYF. CDR3 nucleotides: TGCAGTGCTAGACTAGTATCCGAGCAGTACTTC.

The rearrangement uses TRBV11-2 and TRBJ2-7; 8 bases agree with TRBD1. The germline gives CDR1 SGHAT, CDR2 FQNNGV. J gave up 4 bases and V 1 base, and 6 bases lay outside the gene matches. The CDR3 spans 15 residues. As DNA, the CDR3 is TGTGCCAGCAGCTTAGTGCCTGACAGGGGATACGAGCAGTACTTC. As protein: CASSLVPDRGYEQYF.

In this sample, this clone turned up a few times. The chain joins TRBV4-1 to TRBJ2-1; 9 bases match TRBD1. Germline V gene data show CDR1 as MGHRA and CDR2 as YSYEKL. V gave up 5 bases and J gave up 13 bases; unmatched junction bases: 12. The CDR3 contains 14 residues. For the CDR3, the DNA is TGCGCCAGCAGCGCAACCCCCCGGGACAGGGTCCAGTTCTTC. Translation gives CASSATPRDRVQFF.

The table lists this clone with a count of one. This may be a read error: a much more frequent sequence differs by one nucleotide. This same CDR3 is encoded by further DNA sequences in the sample. The V gene is TRBV11-2, the J gene TRBJ1-1; D unresolved. V was cut by 3 bases and J by 0 bases, with 5 bases left in between. This CDR3 contains 13 residues. CDR1 and CDR2 from the germline V gene are SGHAT and FQNNGV. This chain's CDR3 is CASSLGLNTEAFF. The CDR3 DNA reads TGTGCCAGCAGCTTGGGCCTGAACACTGAAGCTTTCTTT.